A selection of T cell receptor beta chains follows, all from one sample in a study of blood T cell repertoires in COVID-19. The assay was immunoSEQ multiplex PCR, and TCRdb's table has in-frame clones only and misses some. The sample shows some 220,000 clones, about 83% of them seen only once. Sequencing was carried out using peripheral blood. The receptors come from a human donor in a cohort sampled during active COVID-19. Both conserved end residues are part of each CDR3.

V gene,J gene,CDR3 protein
TRBV18,TRBJ1-4,CASSPGQGSEKLFF
TRBV27,TRBJ1-3,CASSFTGSGNTIYF
TRBV19,TRBJ2-1,CASSMSRLAFYEQFF
TRBV10-3,TRBJ2-3,CAIRVSQGVRDTQYF
TRBV7-8,TRBJ1-1,CASSLEGDTEAFF
TRBV13,TRBJ2-7,CASSLDRAYEQYF
TRBV2,TRBJ2-7,CASIGGQRVYEQYF
TRBV7-3,TRBJ2-3,CASSPRTSGGRWTDTQYF
TRBV19,TRBJ2-5,CASSRDLSETQYF
TRBV5-1,TRBJ1-1,CASSSGGIGVPEAFF
TRBV28,TRBJ1-1,CASSLLQGGMNTEAFF
TRBV10-1,TRBJ1-2,CASIIGWTGGARGYTF
TRBV5-1,TRBJ2-1,CASSLTTGTGGHEQFF
TRBV6-5,TRBJ1-6,CASSNTGGSPLHF
TRBV15,TRBJ2-7,CATSRSGLAGNYEQYF
TRBV7-9,TRBJ2-5,CASSLSPMGGETQYF
TRBV5-5,TRBJ1-1,CASSLANGRITEAFF
TRBV7-2,TRBJ2-1,CASSRGGRAFDEQFF
TRBV5-1,TRBJ2-1,CASSFTGGAYNEQFF
TRBV6-5,TRBJ2-5,CASSYSSGGQETQYF
TRBV7-2,TRBJ2-1,CASSLGGSGRRSYNEQFF
TRBV4-1,TRBJ1-4,CASSQPTWGPEKLFF
TRBV5-1,TRBJ1-6,CASSLVQGGSYNSPLHF
TRBV6-5,TRBJ1-4,CASSYATGPTNEKLFF
TRBV5-1,TRBJ2-7,CASSFGDGILTTNTYEQYF
TRBV5-1,TRBJ2-3,CASSLAPLAGGGDTQYF
TRBV10-2,TRBJ2-5,CASTGPYQEAQYF
TRBV14,TRBJ2-1,CASSQDLGRPLNEQFF
TRBV4-2,TRBJ2-7,CASSQEGASGGVRNYEQYF
TRBV28,TRBJ1-1,CASSLGGQGAIEAFF
TRBV19,TRBJ1-2,CASSIGDYGYTF
TRBV27,TRBJ1-3,CASAVSSGNTIYF
TRBV27,TRBJ2-7,CASSLGMGGFEQYF
TRBV3-1/TRBV3-2,TRBJ2-3,CASSQEGQITDTQYF
TRBV11-3,TRBJ2-3,CASSNRQANTDTQYF
TRBV30,TRBJ1-4,CAWRGTGRNEKLFF
TRBV30,TRBJ2-1,CAWKKGGGASYNEQFF
TRBV7-2,TRBJ2-7,CASSRDRAYEQYF
TRBV5-1,TRBJ2-7,CASRTGTYEQYF
TRBV10-3,TRBJ2-7,CAISGTSGGAYEQYF
TRBV19,TRBJ1-6,CASSIPPGQTRYSPLHF
TRBV5-1,TRBJ2-7,CASSTGTSGNEQYF
TRBV15,TRBJ1-1,CATSRVAVPEAFF
TRBV19,TRBJ1-2,CASSTTLRGSNYGYTF
TRBV5-1,TRBJ1-6,CASSFGQGSPLHF
TRBV5-1,TRBJ1-6,CASSLVPGQDSPLHF
TRBV4-1,TRBJ2-4,CASSHLAGLAKNIQYF
TRBV5-4,TRBJ2-7,CASSQGQYEQYF
TRBV7-9,TRBJ2-5,CASSAQDWQETQYF
TRBV6-6,TRBJ2-7,CASRLIRDSQGEQYF
TRBV5-1,TRBJ2-2,CASSPNGQNTGELFF
TRBV28,TRBJ2-5,CASSILPAGGGETQYF
TRBV10-1,TRBJ2-3,CASSFPGTSGGSTDTQYF
TRBV7-2,TRBJ2-1,CASSFAGYRNNEQFF
TRBV2,TRBJ2-5,CASSENPLTQYF